These 9 T cell receptor beta chains were sequenced from one sample in a study of response to subunit inactivated influenza vaccine. TCRdb recomputed calls from the RT-PCR reads with MiXCR, one row per CDR3 protein. The data hold 500,000 to 750,000 distinct CDR3 sequences, with 12% to 15% observed a single time. This material consisted of PBMCs from blood, taken approximately 12 days after vaccination. The receptors come from a man between 50 and 59 years old who received an inactivated influenza vaccine.

The chain employs TRBV20-1 and TRBJ1-1; D ambiguous. Trimming cost V 0 bases and J 2 bases, with 10 bases left between them. Germline V CDR1 and CDR2: DFQATT, SNEGSKA (reference sequence). This CDR3 has 14 amino acids. As DNA, the CDR3 is TGCAGTGCTAGAGACCGGGTTACAAACACTGAAGCTTTCTTT. Translation: CSARDRVTNTEAFF.

This clonotype appeared a few times. The chain recombines TRBV2 with TRBJ1-2, with TRBD1 identical over 11 bases. The CDR3 contains 13 residues. Germline assignment: CDR1 SNHLY and CDR2 FYNNEI. The V gene end was trimmed by 4 bases and the J gene end by 8 bases; junction bases not matched to a gene: 3. The CDR3 DNA reads TGTGCCAGCAGTGGGACAGGGGGCGTGGGCTACACCTTC. Its protein product is CASSGTGGVGYTF.

This clonotype was observed a few times. CDR3 residues: CASSQTGTGGELFF. The CDR3 region has the DNA TGCGCCAGCAGCCAAACAGGGACAGGCGGGGAGCTGTTTTTT. V gene TRBV5-1 combines with J gene TRBJ2-2; 8 positions agree with TRBD1. This CDR3 is built from 14 residues. After removal of 4 bases from V and 7 bases from J, the junction contained 6 bases not matched to a gene. Germline V lookup: CDR1 SGHRS, CDR2 YFSETQ.

The rearrangement links TRBV12-3 or TRBV12-4 to TRBJ2-1; 10 bases fit TRBD2. The ends lost 3 bases at V and 5 bases at J; junction bases unmatched: 1. There are 14 residues in the CDR3. The CDR3 spells CASSFLAGDNEQFF. CDR3 DNA: TGTGCCAGCAGTTTCCTAGCGGGGGACAATGAGCAGTTCTTC.

This sequence joins TRBV20-1 and TRBJ2-1; D may be TRBD2 (6 bases). Germline V gene sequence: CDR1 DFQATT, CDR2 SNEGSKA (reference sequence). V lost 2 bases to trimming and J lost 4 bases, with 12 bases between them. The CDR3 covers 14 residues. The CDR3 loop is CSARPAGRYNEQFF. The CDR3 region has the DNA TGCAGTGCTAGACCGGCCGGGAGATACAATGAGCAGTTCTTC.

This clonotype showed up just a few times. The chain joins TRBV7-2 to TRBJ2-5; 14 bases are shared with TRBD2. The CDR3 is made up of 16 amino acids. V was clipped by 4 bases and J by 2 bases; unmatched bases: 3. The germline CDR1 and CDR2 sequences are SGHTA and FQGNSA. This CDR3 is CASSYGTSGGQETQYF. DNA of the CDR3: TGTGCCAGCAGCTACGGGACTAGCGGGGGACAAGAGACCCAGTACTTC.

V gene TRBV5-1 combines with J gene TRBJ2-1, with TRBD1 identical over 11 bases. There are 16 residues in the CDR3. V gave up 4 bases and J gave up 7 bases; unmatched junction bases: 10. Germline V gives CDR1 SGHRS, CDR2 YFSETQ. The DNA of the CDR3 is TGCGCCAGCAGCATAGAAACCCGGGACAGGGGGAATGAGCAGTTCTTC. Protein sequence: CASSIETRDRGNEQFF.

The rearrangement uses TRBV7-9 and TRBJ2-1; 10 nucleotides match TRBD2. The germline gives CDR1 SEHNR, CDR2 FQNEAQ (reference sequence). This CDR3 has 15 amino acids. V lost 4 bases to trimming and J lost 6 bases; unmatched junction nucleotides: 6. CDR3 amino acids: CASSSGLAKTNEQFF. For the CDR3, the DNA is TGTGCCAGCAGCTCGGGACTAGCGAAGACCAATGAGCAGTTCTTC.

The chain has TRBV28 and TRBJ2-4; 9 positions match TRBD1. The CDR3 loop spans 13 amino acids. Germline lookup yields CDR1 MDHEN and CDR2 SYDVKM. After removal of 7 bases from V and 7 bases from J, the junction contained 5 bases not matched to a gene. CDR3 sequence (DNA): TGTGCCAGCATCAACAGGGGGCCGAACATTCAGTACTTC. Translating it yields CASINRGPNIQYF.